The source of this T cell receptor beta chain is a study of CD8 T cells in ankylosing spondylitis. This clonotype showed up just a few times. Its antigen is not identified. Study-wide results and caveats: The study identified a TCR beta motif of 7 or 8 highly homologous variants that appeared characteristic of ankylosing spondylitis blood. Some of these motif variants have turned up before, in reports on reactive arthritis synovial fluid and blood. CD8+ disease-linked clones were present at relatively low frequencies in blood.

TCRdb re-analysed the 5' RACE reads in MiXCR, keeping a single row per CDR3 protein. The repertoire holds more than 600,000 distinct CDR3 sequences, with around 20% as singletons. Between the trimmed V and J ends, which lost 5 bases and 1 base, there was a span of 11 bases. The germline gives CDR1 SQVTM, CDR2 ANQGSEA. The CDR3 runs to 14 residues. The source is a male donor with ankylosing spondylitis. This sequence joins TRBV29-1 and TRBJ2-2; weak D call: TRBD2 (7 bases). Sequencing used blood, either unsorted or a sorted T cell fraction (not recorded which). The CDR3 DNA is TGCAGCGTTCGGGGGGCTGGGAACACCGGGGAGCTGTTTTTT. Translated: CSVRGAGNTGELFF.